This T cell receptor beta chain was identified during a study of beta chain features in type 1 diabetes listed by TCRdb under 2018. Study-wide context: No differences in mean age, gender distribution, total cell number or subset yield were found between patients and healthy donors. A total of about 99,000,000 sorted cells were examined across all samples, and RNA yield correlated strongly with the number of cells per subset. Regulatory and stem cell-like memory subsets were obtained from only 8 patients and about eight healthy donors, while naive and central memory subsets were obtained from all 30 or so donors. The study compared TCRB repertoires of sorted circulating CD4+ T cell subsets between recently diagnosed type 1 diabetes patients and matched healthy donors.

The High Capacity cDNA Reverse Transcription Kit was used to reverse transcribe all of the isolated RNA, meaning that expressed TCRB transcripts were what got sequenced. For stem cell-like memory T cell samples, survey-depth immunoSEQ sequencing was used, averaging about 990,000 total reads per sample. Sorted cells were lysed in RLT buffer, and RNA was extracted using DNase-treated RNeasy Micro or Mini kits according to cell number. To prevent cross-contamination, each cell subset was processed individually, whereas patient and healthy donor samples were processed jointly. TCRB sequences were amplified from cDNA with the immunoSEQ multiplex PCR, producing 87-bp fragments spanning the CDR3 region. The amplicons were sequenced using the Illumina HiSeq platform. The original methods were these. PCR bias was computationally corrected using synthetic template baselines, reads within Hamming distance 2 were collapsed, and singletons that could not be merged were discarded. Reads were aligned against IMGT so that V, D and J genes, CDR3 length and insertions or deletions at six rearrangement sites could be assigned. Within each subset, clonotype counts were normalized to the number of sorted cells before true diversity and Gini coefficients were calculated with the tcR R package. Repertoire sharing was quantified using the overlap coefficient calculated on TCRB nucleotide sequences. TCRdb obtained this table from immuneACCESS and retained in-frame rearrangements with V and J assigned. These tables miss some clones; where compared with another copy, unresolved V genes account for less than half of the shortfall, and the remainder is unexplained. V, J and clone size were drawn from that table, and D and trimming were deduced from the DNA. In all, the sample holds more than 85,000 clones, and 30% to 50% of those were seen once. The ten most abundant clones make up more than 0.06% of the sample.

About this clone: Its antigen is currently not known. No base quality values were provided; no much bigger clone lies one nucleotide off.

Inclusive of the bounding cysteine and phenylalanine, the CDR3 is 16 residues long. The entry retains the CDR3 DNA only, 48 bases that are in frame from base 1. CDR1 and CDR2 (GTSNPN, SVGIG) derive from the germline V gene (reference sequence). Trimming at the junction amounts to 0 bases on V and 8 bases on J, and the germline ends lie 19 bases apart. A single peripheral blood draw of 95 to 150 mL on average was collected from each donor into heparinised tubes. Using a panel that included CD45RO, CCR7, CD25, CD127, CD95 and CD27, naive, central memory, regulatory and stem cell-like memory CD4+ T cells were sorted on a BD FACSAria II. A purity above 95% was achieved for all sorted populations. PBMCs were isolated right away by Lymphoprep density gradient centrifugation and were stained directly, without culture. So that batch effects would be minimized, each experiment stained and sorted samples in pairs, pairing one healthy donor with one patient.

Study-wide findings and limitations: In all four CD4+ subsets, TCRB CDR3 length was moderately but significantly shorter in type 1 diabetes patients. Because cDNA was sequenced instead of genomic DNA, highly expressing activated cells could be over-represented, though the groups showed no difference in activation or CD3 levels. Shorter templates might have been favored by PCR, but patient and control samples were amplified and corrected together, so both groups would have been affected equally by any skew. At VDJ recombination sites, type 1 diabetes patients had fewer insertions and more deleted nucleotides, which implies abnormalities in thymic rearrangement. Because small numbers of individuals were included in the HLA sub-analyses, any influence of HLA type on TCRB rearrangement was left unresolved. The naive, central memory and regulatory TCRB repertoires appeared to resemble one another more closely among patients than among healthy donors.

This clonotype was obtained from a woman aged 18-30 years in good health. Material for sequencing was stem cell memory CD4+ T cells from blood. This specimen's cell subset or site label, per the study, means: stem cell-like memory CD4+ T cells. Rearrangement joined TRBV30 to TRBJ1-4, and possibly TRBD1, on 5 matching bases. The CDR3 has the sequence CAWSVGGITHGEKLFF. The bases are TGTGCCTGGAGTGTGGGGGGTATTACCCACGGCGAAAAACTGTTTTTT.